A single sample gave rise to the 16 T cell receptor beta chains below, sequenced in a study of Ad26.COV2.S vaccination and SARS-CoV-2 variants. Treatment described: around 19 received Ad26.COV2.S at low or high dose, single or two shots; 5 received placebo; per-sample allocation not given. Sampling took place 63 days after the first vaccine or placebo injection. The assay was immunoSEQ multiplex PCR, and TCRdb's table has in-frame clones only and misses some. The sample carries about 350,000 clones, 88% recorded once. The sequencing used peripheral blood, collected in a trial of Ad26.COV2.S vaccine versus placebo. The receptor set was obtained from a person between 18 and 65 years old who received the Ad26.COV2.S COVID-19 vaccine or a placebo.

The chain is built from TRBV6-5 and TRBJ1-6, with TRBD1 identical over 7 bases. Looked up from germline, CDR1 is MNHEY and CDR2 is SVGAGI. Germline trimming cut 4 bases from V and 7 bases from J; bases unmatched to any gene: 4. The CDR3 covers 14 residues. The CDR3 region is CASSFLQGNSPLHF. The DNA of the CDR3 is TGTGCCAGCAGTTTCCTACAGGGGAATTCACCCCTCCACTTT.

The chain carries TRBV7-3 and TRBJ2-7; 8 positions match TRBD2. The CDR3 sequence is 15 residues long. J was trimmed by 6 bases and V by 0 bases; bases with no gene match: 7. Per germline, CDR1 SGHTA and CDR2 FQGTGA. The DNA for the CDR3 is TGTGCCAGCAGCTTAACCTTAGCGGGATCCCGCGAGCAGTACTTC. Residues: CASSLTLAGSREQYF.

This clone was seen a single time. The J gene is TRBJ1-1, the V gene TRBV7-2; D unclear. CDR1 and CDR2 (germline): SGHTA, FQGNSA. The CDR3 extends over 14 amino acids. V was pared by 5 bases and J by 0 bases, with 10 bases between. CDR3 bases: TGTGCCAGCAGCCCAGGACTGATGAACACTGAAGCTTTCTTT. This translates into CASSPGLMNTEAFF.

The J gene is TRBJ2-7, the V gene TRBV30; maybe TRBD2 (6 bases). Per the germline V gene, CDR1 is GTSNPN and CDR2 is SVGIG (reference sequence). Trimming removed 4 bases at V and 3 bases at J, with 16 bases between. CDR3 size: 14 residues. CDR3 sequence: CAWTPAGLGYEQYF. The CDR3 DNA sequence: TGTGCCTGGACCCCGGCGGGGTTGGGCTACGAGCAGTACTTC.

This chain connects TRBV10-2 to TRBJ1-3; D is perhaps TRBD1 (6 bases). V lost 3 bases and J 3 bases, leaving 9 bases between the germline ends. Per the germline V gene, CDR1 is WSHSY and CDR2 is SAAADI. This CDR3 region has 14 residues. In DNA form, the CDR3 reads TGCGCCAGCAGTGACCGGGGGCGTGGAAACACCATATATTTT. Its protein is CASSDRGRGNTIYF.

The V call is TRBV7-2, the J call TRBJ1-2; the D gene is possibly TRBD1 (5 bases). The length of the CDR3 is 13 residues. V lost 6 bases, J lost 2 bases, and 10 bases lay in between. Germline V lookup: CDR1 SGHTA, CDR2 FQGNSA. CDR3 loop: CASSPDRNYGYTF. CDR3 sequence (DNA): TGTGCCAGCAGTCCCGACAGAAACTATGGCTACACCTTC.

This chain connects TRBV19 to TRBJ1-2; D uncertain. The CDR3 loop spans 15 amino acids. Germline loops: CDR1 LNHDA, CDR2 SQIVND (reference sequence). The ends were cut back, 6 bases at V and 1 base at J, with 15 bases in the middle. The CDR3 spells CASSPIERHNYGYTF. The CDR3 DNA is TGTGCCAGTAGCCCTATAGAGCGGCATAACTATGGCTACACCTTC.

The CDR3 DNA reads as TGTGCCTGGAGTCTGGACAGAGTGAACACTGAAGCTTTCTTT. Translated, it gives CAWSLDRVNTEAFF. The chain is built from TRBV30 and TRBJ1-1; perhaps TRBD1 as D (6 bases). The germline CDR1 and CDR2 sequences are GTSNPN and SVGIG (reference sequence). The V end lost 2 bases, the J end lost 0 bases, and 10 bases lay between the germline ends. This CDR3 contains 14 residues.

This chain uses TRBV4-2 with TRBJ2-5; 10 nucleotides agree with TRBD2. Germline V gene sequence: CDR1 LGHNA, CDR2 YNFKEQ. V shed 0 bases, J shed 5 bases, and the junction held 6 bases outside the gene matches. This CDR3 spans 16 amino acids. In DNA form, the CDR3 reads TGTGCCAGCAGCCAAGAGGCTAGCGGGGGTCGGGAGACCCAGTACTTC. Protein sequence: CASSQEASGGRETQYF.

The gene calls are TRBV18 and TRBJ2-2; 9 bases line up with TRBD1. V lost 4 bases, J lost 1 base, and 7 bases stayed unmatched. The germline V gene encodes CDR1 KGHSH and CDR2 LQKENI. The CDR3 has 17 amino acids. CDR3 region: CASSRNPGQGNTGELFF. For the CDR3, the DNA is TGTGCCAGCTCACGGAATCCGGGACAGGGGAACACCGGGGAGCTGTTTTTT.

V and J are TRBV5-4 and TRBJ2-3, with 7 bases aligning to TRBD2. Germline V gene lookup returns CDR1 SGHNT and CDR2 YYREEE (reference sequence). The V segment lost 0 bases and the J segment 2 bases; nucleotides outside the gene matches: 3. The length of the CDR3 is 15 residues. CDR3 coding DNA: TGTGCCAGCAGCTTGGGCGGGAGTGCCACAGATACGCAGTATTTT. Translating gives CASSLGGSATDTQYF.

The rearrangement links TRBV27 to TRBJ2-1; no definite D call. The V gene lost 2 bases and the J gene lost 9 bases, with 5 bases spanning the gap. The CDR3 contains 11 residues. Germline loops: CDR1 MNHEY, CDR2 SMNVEV (reference sequence). CDR3 DNA sequence: TGTGCCAGCAGTTTAGGGCCTGAGCAGTTCTTC. It specifies CASSLGPEQFF.

CDR3 protein: CASSVVPTGTDTQYF. CDR3 DNA: TGTGCCAGCAGCGTAGTACCGACAGGCACAGATACGCAGTATTTT. The chain links TRBV9 to TRBJ2-3, with D perhaps matching TRBD1 (5 bases). Looked up from germline, CDR1 is SGDLS and CDR2 is YYNGEE. Trimming removed 0 bases from V and 1 base from J, with 9 bases in between. The CDR3 is made up of 15 amino acids.

The sample holds one count of this clone. The rearrangement links TRBV21-1 to TRBJ2-2. TRBV21-1 is designated a pseudogene. The CDR3 spans 14 residues. The CDR3 nucleotides read TGTGCCAGCAGCAAACTTAAGACCACCGGGGAGCTGTTTTTT. Protein: CASSKLKTTGELFF.

The gene calls are TRBV12-3 or TRBV12-4 and TRBJ1-2; no definite D call. The CDR3 length is 11 residues. Trimming took 5 bases from V and 5 from J, leaving 6 bases between them. The CDR3 DNA reads as TGTGCCAGCAGTGGGTGGTATGGCTACACCTTC. This encodes CASSGWYGYTF.

The chain links TRBV5-6 to TRBJ2-3; a weak D match, TRBD2 (6 bases). V lost 1 base and J 2 bases, leaving 14 bases between the germline ends. The CDR3 extends over 16 amino acids. Germline assignment: CDR1 SGHDT and CDR2 YYEEEE. The CDR3 DNA reads as TGTGCCAGCAGCTTGAGACGGGGGACTCACACAGATACGCAGTATTTT. It translates to CASSLRRGTHTDTQYF. Together with reference TRBV5-6 and TRBJ2-3, the CDR3 gives the full variable domain: DAGVTQSPTHLIKTRGQQVTLRCSPKSGHDTVSWYQQALGQGPQFIFQYYEEEERQRGNFPDRFSGHQFPNYSSELNVNALLLGDSALYLCASSLRRGTHTDTQYFGPGTRLTVL.